Shown below are 24 T cell receptor beta chains from a single sample sequenced in a study of blood T cell repertoires in COVID-19. Libraries were prepared by immunoSEQ multiplex PCR; TCRdb keeps only in-frame clonotypes and omits some of them. The table has about 330,000 clones, 65% to 85% seen once. The source material was peripheral blood. These receptors originate from a woman aged 50 to 65 with acute or convalescent COVID-19.

The sample holds one count of this clone. V is TRBV5-1 and J is TRBJ1-2; unclear D gene. This CDR3 has 13 residues. Trimming cost V 0 bases and J 3 bases, with 6 bases left between them. CDR1 and CDR2 (germline): SGHRS, YFSETQ. CDR3 residues: CASSLVGDYGYTF. Here the CDR3 DNA reads TGCGCCAGCAGCTTGGTGGGAGACTATGGCTACACCTTC.

The chain joins TRBV18 to TRBJ1-4; D remains unclear. Germline values: CDR1 KGHSH, CDR2 LQKENI. V was clipped by 0 bases and J by 7 bases, with 12 bases between them. The CDR3 has 15 amino acids. DNA of the CDR3: TGTGCCAGCTCACCACCGTCGGGAACAATTGAAAAACTGTTTTTT. This translates into CASSPPSGTIEKLFF.

There are a few counts of this clone. V usage is TRBV5-4 and J usage is TRBJ2-1; D might be TRBD2 (6 bases). Germline CDR1 SGHNT, CDR2 YYREEE (reference sequence). The CDR3 loop spans 15 amino acids. V was clipped by 4 bases and J by 1 base, with 12 bases between them. Here the CDR3 reads CASSTDSGSYNEQFF. The CDR3 nucleotides are TGTGCCAGCAGCACGGATAGCGGTTCCTACAATGAGCAGTTCTTC.

In this sample, this clone turned up once. The gene calls are TRBV30 and TRBJ2-7, with unresolved D. The CDR3 has 8 residues. The germline gives CDR1 GTSNPN, CDR2 SVGIG (reference sequence). CDR3 protein: CAWTEEYV. In nucleotides, the CDR3 is TGTGCCTGGACCGAGGAGTACGTC.

The chain combines TRBV7-2 with TRBJ2-5; the match to TRBD2 covers 7 bases. This CDR3 has 14 residues. V lost 0 bases, J lost 5 bases, and 3 bases stayed unmatched. Germline CDR1 is SGHTA and CDR2 is FQGNSA. The CDR3 coding sequence is TGTGCCAGCAGCTTAGCGGGAGGGCGGGAGACCCAGTACTTC. Its translation is CASSLAGGRETQYF.

Remarks on this clone: Other DNA sequences in this sample translate to the same CDR3. The CDR3 loop reads CAWSVRGTEAFF. The CDR3 DNA is TGTGCCTGGAGTGTACGGGGGACTGAAGCTTTCTTT. This chain joins TRBV30 and TRBJ1-1; D possibly corresponds to TRBD1 (5 bases). Germline V gene lookup returns CDR1 GTSNPN and CDR2 SVGIG (reference sequence). V shed 0 bases and J shed 5 bases, with 7 bases lying between them. The CDR3 runs to 12 residues.

This clone was picked up a small number of times. The chain links TRBV7-2 to TRBJ2-7; 7 bases agree with TRBD1. The trim removed 4 bases at V and 7 bases at J, leaving 7 bases unmatched. The CDR3 loop spans 13 amino acids. Germline lookup yields CDR1 SGHTA and CDR2 FQGNSA. The DNA of the CDR3 is TGTGCCAGCAGCTCAGACAGGGCAGAGGAGCAGTACGTC. Protein sequence: CASSSDRAEEQYV.

The rearrangement uses TRBV7-6 and TRBJ2-1; the match to TRBD1 covers 8 bases. Trimming took 4 bases from V and 6 from J; bases not matched to a gene: 17. From germline, CDR1 is SGHVS and CDR2 FNYEAQ. CDR3 length: 18 amino acids. CDR3 in DNA: TGTGCCAGCAGCTCCCACCTCCAGGGGGCGGGTCGGGTCAATGAGCAGTTCTTC. Translated: CASSSHLQGAGRVNEQFF.

Of note for this clone: The junction does not match germline at one end; this may be a read error. The chain combines TRBV11-3 with TRBJ2-5; no clear D gene. Germline CDR1 and CDR2: SGHNT and YENEEA. The CDR3 is made up of 13 amino acids. CDR3 amino acids: CAGSPSTEETQYF. CDR3 DNA sequence: TGTGCCGGCAGCCCCTCAACGGAGGAGACCCAGTACTTC.

The chain recombines TRBV7-8 with TRBJ1-2; TRBD1 might be the D (6 bases). This CDR3 region has 12 residues. The V and J ends lost 5 bases and 5 bases respectively, with 9 bases between them. Germline CDR1 and CDR2: SGHVS and FQNEAQ. The CDR3 is CASSADSYGYTF. For the CDR3, the DNA is TGTGCCAGCAGCGCGGACAGTTATGGCTACACCTTC.

The genes are TRBV7-2 and TRBJ1-1; D is unresolved. The CDR3 totals 13 residues. Trimming left V 3 bases short and J 7 bases short, with 12 bases between. Germline V CDR1 and CDR2: SGHTA, FQGNSA. Here the CDR3 DNA reads TGTGCCAGCAGCTTGGTCCCCAGGATTGAAGCTTTCTTT. This encodes CASSLVPRIEAFF.

This chain uses TRBV3-1 (or the pseudogene TRBV3-2) with TRBJ1-6; no clear D. From germline, CDR1 is LGHDT and CDR2 YNNKEL (reference sequence). With 0 bases removed from V and 7 bases from J, the gap between germline ends came to 4 bases. The length of the CDR3 is 13 residues. The CDR3 sequence is CASSQDINSPLHF. The CDR3 DNA reads as TGTGCCAGCAGCCAAGATATCAATTCACCCCTCCACTTT.

This clone was observed a handful of times. This chain uses TRBV6-5 with TRBJ2-1; D ambiguous. The V and J ends lost 5 bases and 4 bases respectively, with 12 bases between them. CDR3 length equals 14 residues. Germline V CDR1 and CDR2: MNHEY, SVGAGI. The CDR3 DNA reads TGTGCCAGCAGTCTTCAACAGCTTTACAATGAGCAGTTCTTC. Translation: CASSLQQLYNEQFF.

The rearrangement joins TRBV7-6 to TRBJ2-5; 8 positions match TRBD2. The V segment lost 6 bases and the J segment 9 bases; nucleotides outside the gene matches: 15. Germline CDR1 reads SGHVS; CDR2 reads FNYEAQ. The CDR3 is 15 amino acids. The CDR3 loop is CASSPSRASREAQYF. The DNA for the CDR3 is TGTGCCAGCAGTCCCAGCAGGGCCTCGCGGGAGGCCCAGTACTTC.

This chain uses TRBV11-1 with TRBJ1-3; D is perhaps TRBD1 (5 bases). The CDR3 length is 15 residues. The germline V gene encodes CDR1 SGHAT and CDR2 FQDESV (reference sequence). V was pared by 2 bases and J by 4 bases, with 12 bases between. CDR3 residues: CASSLSRTQGNTIYF. The CDR3 nucleotides are TGTGCCAGCAGCTTATCTAGGACACAAGGAAACACCATATATTTT.

This clone appeared once. The gene calls are TRBV28 and TRBJ2-5, with a tentative D call TRBD2 (7 bases). Looked up from germline, CDR1 is MDHEN and CDR2 is SYDVKM. The CDR3 has 15 residues. Trimming left V 5 bases short and J 4 bases short, with 17 bases between. The CDR3 sequence is CASSIRTAGRETQYF. In DNA form, the CDR3 reads TGTGCCAGCAGTATTAGGACAGCGGGGAGAGAGACCCAGTACTTC.

There are a few counts of this clone. V usage is TRBV29-1 and J usage is TRBJ1-4; no clear D. This CDR3 is built from 13 residues. V was trimmed by 3 bases and J by 10 bases, leaving 15 bases between them. The V gene's germline CDR1 is SQVTM and CDR2 ANQGSEA. CDR3 protein: CSVDGVDGGKLFF. CDR3 DNA: TGCAGCGTTGATGGGGTGGATGGAGGAAAACTGTTTTTT.

V gene TRBV14 combines with J gene TRBJ1-5, with TRBD1 matching 7 bases. With 0 bases clipped from V and 4 bases from J, the junction kept 6 bases outside the gene matches. This CDR3 is built from 16 residues. In germline, CDR1 is SGHDN, CDR2 FVKESK. Here the CDR3 reads CASSQDMTGPNQPQHF. CDR3 in DNA: TGTGCCAGCAGCCAAGATATGACAGGGCCTAATCAGCCCCAGCATTTT.

The chain joins TRBV4-3 to TRBJ2-7; tentative D call: TRBD1 (6 bases). Per the germline V gene, CDR1 is LGHNA and CDR2 is YSLEER. V shed 4 bases and J shed 0 bases, with 13 bases lying between them. This CDR3 is built from 15 residues. The CDR3 bases are TGCGCCAGCAGCCGTAATCAACAGGGCTCCTACGAGCAGTACTTC. The encoded protein is CASSRNQQGSYEQYF.

This clone appeared a few times. J is TRBJ1-1 and V is TRBV6-2 or TRBV6-3; the match to TRBD1 covers 8 bases. The CDR3 has 15 residues. From germline, CDR1 is MNHEY and CDR2 SVGEGT. V lost 5 bases, J lost 1 base, and 6 bases stayed unmatched. The CDR3 bases are TGTGCCAGCAGTCCGCGGGGACAGGCGAACACTGAAGCTTTCTTT. Its protein is CASSPRGQANTEAFF.

The chain uses TRBV19 and TRBJ1-2, with D maybe TRBD1 (6 bases). V lost 4 bases and J 7 bases, leaving 13 bases between the germline ends. Germline CDR1 and CDR2: LNHDA and SQIVND (reference sequence). CDR3 length: 13 amino acids. The CDR3 loop reads CASSTDSPRGYTF. The CDR3 nucleotides are TGTGCCAGTAGTACGGACAGTCCCCGTGGCTACACCTTC.

This rearrangement joins TRBV29-1 to TRBJ1-2, with D maybe TRBD1 (6 bases). The CDR3 length is 13 residues. Germline CDR1 and CDR2: SQVTM and ANQGSEA. V lost 6 bases, J lost 5 bases, and 16 bases lay in between. The CDR3 loop reads CSVRGDTGYGYTF. The CDR3 DNA follows: TGCAGCGTGAGAGGGGACACCGGATATGGCTACACCTTC.

The chain employs TRBV7-2 and TRBJ1-5; no firm D call. This CDR3 has 15 residues. The V gene lost 3 bases and the J gene lost 1 base, with 10 bases spanning the gap. Per the germline V gene, CDR1 is SGHTA and CDR2 is FQGNSA. The CDR3: CASSLRGSSNQPQHF. The CDR3 DNA reads TGTGCCAGCAGCTTGCGGGGATCCAGCAATCAGCCCCAGCATTTT.

J is TRBJ2-1 and V is TRBV15; no clear D gene. The CDR3 runs to 13 residues. Germline V CDR1 and CDR2: LNHNV, YYDKDF (reference sequence). The V gene lost 0 bases and the J gene lost 6 bases, with 6 bases spanning the gap. CDR3 nucleotides: TGTGCCACCAGCAGAGATATCTTCAATGAGCAGTTCTTC. Translating gives CATSRDIFNEQFF. The variable domain in full, with the rest retrieved from reference TRBV15 and TRBJ2-1, is DAMVIQNPRYQVTQFGKPVTLSCSQTLNHNVMYWYQQKSSQAPKLLFHYYDKDFNNEADTPDNFQSRRPNTSFCFLDIRSPGLGDTAMYLCATSRDIFNEQFFGPGTRLTVL.